The clone carrying this T cell receptor (beta chain) was seen only once. This sample is part of a study of blood T cell repertoires in COVID-19. Study information: The origin of the acute and convalescent COVID-19 samples was the United States, Italy and Spain. T cells, B-cell-depleted T cells, or PBMCs provided the cDNA or gDNA that served as material.

The authors' processing: From reference gene primer amplification, estimates of nucleated cell counts were derived. The repertoire was sequenced with immunoSEQ multiplex PCR; TCRdb's copy has only in-frame clones and lacks some. V, J and clone size were drawn from that table, and D and trimming were deduced from the DNA. The data contain over 65,000 clones, approximately 90% of them singletons. The V and J ends lost 5 bases and 8 bases respectively, with 15 bases between them. Germline-derived CDR1 and CDR2 are SGHTA and FQGNSA. The CDR3 sequence is 14 residues long. This clonotype was sampled from a human donor in a cohort sampled during active COVID-19. Sequences were obtained from peripheral blood. This chain joins TRBV7-2 and TRBJ1-4, with TRBD1 as a possible D gene (5 bases). CDR3: CASSRGRREEKLFF. The CDR3 DNA reads TGTGCCAGCAGCCGGGGGAGGAGAGAGGAAAAACTGTTTTTT. Complete variable domain (other parts from reference TRBV7-2 and TRBJ1-4): GAGVSQSPSNKVTEKGKDVELRCDPISGHTALYWYRQSLGQGLEFLIYFQGNSAPDKSGLPSDRFSAERTGGSVSTLTIQRTQQEDSAVYLCASSRGRREEKLFFGSGTQLSVL.